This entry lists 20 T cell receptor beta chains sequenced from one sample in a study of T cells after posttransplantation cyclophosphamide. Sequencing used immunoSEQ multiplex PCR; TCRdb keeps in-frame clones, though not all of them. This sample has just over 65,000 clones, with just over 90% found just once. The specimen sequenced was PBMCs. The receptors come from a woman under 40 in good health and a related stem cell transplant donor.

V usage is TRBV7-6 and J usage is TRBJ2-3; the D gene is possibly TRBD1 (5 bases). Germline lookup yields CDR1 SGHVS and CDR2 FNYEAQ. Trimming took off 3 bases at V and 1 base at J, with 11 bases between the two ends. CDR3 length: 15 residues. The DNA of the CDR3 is TGTGCCAGCAGCTTTACGGTACAGGGCACAGATACGCAGTATTTT. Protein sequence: CASSFTVQGTDTQYF.

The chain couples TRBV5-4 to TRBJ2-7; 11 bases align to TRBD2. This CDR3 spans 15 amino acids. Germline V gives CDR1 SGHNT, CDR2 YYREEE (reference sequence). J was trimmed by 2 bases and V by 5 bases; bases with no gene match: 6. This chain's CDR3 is CASSRGLAGTYEQYF. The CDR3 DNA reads TGTGCCAGCAGTCGCGGACTAGCGGGTACCTACGAGCAGTACTTC.

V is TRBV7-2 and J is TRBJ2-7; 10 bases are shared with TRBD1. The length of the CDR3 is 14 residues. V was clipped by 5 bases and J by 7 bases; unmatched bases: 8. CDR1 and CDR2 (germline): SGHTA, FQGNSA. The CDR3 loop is CASSNRQGAWEQYF. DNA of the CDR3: TGTGCCAGCAGCAACCGACAGGGGGCTTGGGAGCAGTACTTC.

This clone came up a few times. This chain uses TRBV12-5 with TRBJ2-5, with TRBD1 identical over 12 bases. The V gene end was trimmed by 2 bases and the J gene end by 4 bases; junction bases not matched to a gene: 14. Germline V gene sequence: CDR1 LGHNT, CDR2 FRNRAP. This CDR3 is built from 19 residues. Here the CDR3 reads CASGLTTHVGDRGPETQYF. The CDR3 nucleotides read TGTGCTAGTGGTTTGACGACTCACGTTGGGGACAGGGGGCCAGAGACCCAGTACTTC. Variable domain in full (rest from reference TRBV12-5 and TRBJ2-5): DARVTQTPRHKVTEMGQEVTMRCQPILGHNTVFWYRQTMMQGLELLAYFRNRAPLDDSGMPKDRFSAEMPDATLATLKIQPSEPRDSAVYFCASGLTTHVGDRGPETQYFGPGTRLLVL.

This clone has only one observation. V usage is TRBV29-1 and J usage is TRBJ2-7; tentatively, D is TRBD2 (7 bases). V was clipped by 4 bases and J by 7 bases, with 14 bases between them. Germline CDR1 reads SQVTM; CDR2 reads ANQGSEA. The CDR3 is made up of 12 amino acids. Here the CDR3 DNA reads TGCAGCGTTGGAGGGGGGGCACAGGAGCAGTACTTC. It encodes CSVGGGAQEQYF.

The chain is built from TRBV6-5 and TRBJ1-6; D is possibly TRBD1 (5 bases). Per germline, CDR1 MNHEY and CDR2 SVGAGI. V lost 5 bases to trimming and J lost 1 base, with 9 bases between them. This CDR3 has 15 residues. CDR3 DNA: TGTGCCAGCAGTACGGGGGGTTCCTATAATTCACCCCTCCACTTT. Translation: CASSTGGSYNSPLHF.

As DNA, the CDR3 is TGTGCCAGCACGCAGAGATGGGCCACACTCTATGGCTACACCTTC. Translating gives CASTQRWATLYGYTF. V is TRBV2 and J is TRBJ1-2; D is uncertain. This CDR3 is 15 amino acids long. The V end was cut by 7 bases, the J end by 4 bases, with 19 bases between. The germline CDR1 and CDR2 sequences are SNHLY and FYNNEI.

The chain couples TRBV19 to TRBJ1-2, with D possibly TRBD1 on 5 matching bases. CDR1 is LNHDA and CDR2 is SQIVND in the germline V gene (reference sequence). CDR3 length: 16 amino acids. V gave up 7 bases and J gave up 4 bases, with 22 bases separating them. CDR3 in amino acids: CASMPSDRRFTYGYTF. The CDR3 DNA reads TGTGCCAGTATGCCGTCCGACAGACGGTTCACCTATGGCTACACCTTC.

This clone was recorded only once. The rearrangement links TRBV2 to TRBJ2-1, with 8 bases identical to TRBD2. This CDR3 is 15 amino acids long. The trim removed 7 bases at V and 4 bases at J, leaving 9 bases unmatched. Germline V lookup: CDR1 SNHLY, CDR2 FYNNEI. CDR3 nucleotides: TGTGCCAGCAAAGACCCGGGGGGGCCATACAATGAGCAGTTCTTC. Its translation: CASKDPGGPYNEQFF.

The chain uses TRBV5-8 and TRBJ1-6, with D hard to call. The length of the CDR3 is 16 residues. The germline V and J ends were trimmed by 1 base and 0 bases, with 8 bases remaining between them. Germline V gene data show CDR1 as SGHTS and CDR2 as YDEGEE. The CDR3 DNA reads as TGTGCCAGCAGCTTGAGCGAGAGCTCCTATAATTCACCCCTCCACTTT. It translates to CASSLSESSYNSPLHF.

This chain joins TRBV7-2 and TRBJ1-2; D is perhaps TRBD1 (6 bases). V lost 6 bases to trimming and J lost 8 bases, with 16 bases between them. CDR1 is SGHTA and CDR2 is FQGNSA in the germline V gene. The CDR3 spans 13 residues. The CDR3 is CASSGGPRDGYTF. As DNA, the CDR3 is TGTGCCAGCAGTGGGGGGCCCCGGGACGGCTACACCTTC.

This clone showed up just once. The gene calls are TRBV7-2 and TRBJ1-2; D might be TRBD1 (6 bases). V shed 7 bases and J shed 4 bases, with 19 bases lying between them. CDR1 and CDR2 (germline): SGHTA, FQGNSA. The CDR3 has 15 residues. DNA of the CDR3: TGTGCCAGCAAGAGGTTTGACCAGGGGACCTATGGCTACACCTTC. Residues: CASKRFDQGTYGYTF.

CDR3 in DNA: TGCGCCAGCAATTACGGCGGAGACACTGAAGCTTTCTTT. It codes for CASNYGGDTEAFF. The V and J genes are TRBV5-1 and TRBJ1-1; the D is unclear. The CDR3 has 13 amino acids. CDR1 is SGHRS, CDR2 YFSETQ, per germline. V lost 6 bases and J 3 bases, leaving 12 bases between the germline ends.

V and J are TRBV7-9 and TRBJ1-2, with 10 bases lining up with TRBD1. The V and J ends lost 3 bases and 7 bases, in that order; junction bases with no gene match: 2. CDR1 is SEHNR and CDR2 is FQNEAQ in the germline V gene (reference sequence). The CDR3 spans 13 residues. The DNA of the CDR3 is TGTGCCAGCAGCTTCAGGACAGGGGGTGGCTACACCTTC. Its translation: CASSFRTGGGYTF.

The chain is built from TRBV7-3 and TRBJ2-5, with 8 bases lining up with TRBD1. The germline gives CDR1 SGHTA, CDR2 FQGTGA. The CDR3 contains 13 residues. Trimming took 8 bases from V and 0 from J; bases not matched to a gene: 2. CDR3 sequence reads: CASGTGYQETQYF. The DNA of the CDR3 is TGTGCCAGCGGGACAGGTTACCAAGAGACCCAGTACTTC. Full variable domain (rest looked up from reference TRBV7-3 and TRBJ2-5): GAGVSQTPSNKVTEKGKYVELRCDPISGHTALYWYRQSLGQGPEFLIYFQGTGAADDSGLPNDRFFAVRPEGSVSTLKIQRTERGDSAVYLCASGTGYQETQYFGPGTRLLVL.

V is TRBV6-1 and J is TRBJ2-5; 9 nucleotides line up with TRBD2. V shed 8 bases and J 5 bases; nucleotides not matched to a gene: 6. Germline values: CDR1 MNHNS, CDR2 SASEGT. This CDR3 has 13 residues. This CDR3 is CASSAGGIETQYF. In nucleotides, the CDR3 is TGTGCCAGCTCTGCGGGGGGGATTGAGACCCAGTACTTC.

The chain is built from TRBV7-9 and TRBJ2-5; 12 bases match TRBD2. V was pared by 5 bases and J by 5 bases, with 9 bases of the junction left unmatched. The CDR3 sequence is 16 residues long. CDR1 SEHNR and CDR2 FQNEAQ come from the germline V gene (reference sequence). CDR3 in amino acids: CASSPKGLAGGETQYF. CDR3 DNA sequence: TGTGCCAGCAGCCCAAAAGGGCTAGCGGGGGGGGAGACCCAGTACTTC.

The CDR3 protein is CASSFGGTGIQETQYF. CDR3 sequence (DNA): TGTGCCAGCAGCTTCGGAGGGACAGGGATCCAAGAGACCCAGTACTTC. The chain combines TRBV11-1 with TRBJ2-5, with TRBD1 identical over 9 bases. The V gene's germline CDR1 is SGHAT and CDR2 FQDESV (reference sequence). The CDR3 loop spans 16 amino acids. Trimming at V came to 3 bases and at J to 1 base, leaving 6 bases not matched to a gene.

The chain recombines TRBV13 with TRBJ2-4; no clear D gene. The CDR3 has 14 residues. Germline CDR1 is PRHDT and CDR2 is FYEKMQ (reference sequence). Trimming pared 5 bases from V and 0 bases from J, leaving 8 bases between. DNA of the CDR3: TGTGCCAGCAGCGCCTCATTAGCCAAAAACATTCAGTACTTC. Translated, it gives CASSASLAKNIQYF.

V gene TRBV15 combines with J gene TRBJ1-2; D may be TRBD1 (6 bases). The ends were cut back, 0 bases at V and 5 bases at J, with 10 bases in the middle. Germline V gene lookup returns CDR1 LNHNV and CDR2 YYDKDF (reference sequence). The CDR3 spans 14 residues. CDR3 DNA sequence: TGTGCCACCAGCAGAGATCGGACAGATTATGGCTACACCTTC. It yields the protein CATSRDRTDYGYTF.